Presented here are 8 T cell receptor beta chains from one specimen sequenced in a study of T-cell reconstitution after alpha-beta-depleted transplantation in children. Unique molecular identifiers were used in preparing the TCRbeta library. TCRdb processed the PCR reads anew with MiXCR; each CDR3 protein has one entry. Of about 400,000 distinct CDR3 sequences listed, about a fifth are singletons. Sequenced material: PBMCs from the stem cell graft donor, taken from the stem cell graft. The source is a human donor who donated a stem cell graft to a child with acute myeloid leukemia.

The chain couples TRBV28 to TRBJ2-4; D is undetermined. The germline CDR1 and CDR2 sequences are MDHEN and SYDVKM. The CDR3 is 15 amino acids. V lost 6 bases and J lost 0, with 12 bases in between. The CDR3 DNA reads as TGTGCCAGCAGCGATTCCTCAGGAGCCAAAAACATTCAGTACTTC. As protein: CASSDSSGAKNIQYF.

This clonotype was counted only a few times. The chain recombines TRBV12-3 or TRBV12-4 with TRBJ2-1; the D is unclear. V shed 3 bases and J shed 0 bases, with 9 bases lying between them. CDR3 length: 15 amino acids. CDR3 in amino acids: CASSLKSSSYNEQFF. The DNA of the CDR3 is TGTGCCAGCAGTTTGAAGTCGAGCTCCTACAATGAGCAGTTCTTC.

The rearrangement uses TRBV5-5 and TRBJ1-3, with D possibly TRBD1 on 5 matching bases. The V end lost 2 bases, the J end lost 1 base, and 19 bases lay between the germline ends. This CDR3 spans 18 amino acids. Germline CDR1 is SGHKS and CDR2 is YYEKEE (reference sequence). This CDR3 is CASSLLVGTSGSGNTIYF. In DNA, the CDR3 is TGTGCCAGCAGCTTACTTGTCGGGACCAGCGGATCTGGAAACACCATATATTTT. Based on the CDR3 plus reference TRBV5-5 and TRBJ1-3, the full variable domain is DAGVTQSPTHLIKTRGQQVTLRCSPISGHKSVSWYQQVLGQGPQFIFQYYEKEERGRGNFPDRFSARQFPNYSSELNVNALLLGDSALYLCASSLLVGTSGSGNTIYFGEGSWLTVV.

This clonotype has more than one count but fewer than ten. The chain combines TRBV27 with TRBJ2-1, with D unresolved. The CDR3 runs 17 residues. Trimming took off 5 bases at V and 4 bases at J, with 21 bases between the two ends. Germline-derived CDR1 and CDR2 are MNHEY and SMNVEV (reference sequence). CDR3 DNA sequence: TGTGCCAGCAGTGGGGTCGGACCTCGCATAATATACAATGAGCAGTTCTTC. This translates into CASSGVGPRIIYNEQFF.

The J gene is TRBJ2-4, the V gene TRBV4-1, with 9 nucleotides matching TRBD1. V trimming: 4 bases; J trimming: 0 bases; junction bases outside the gene matches: 4. Germline V CDR1 and CDR2: MGHRA, YSYEKL. The CDR3 consists of 16 residues. The CDR3 reads CASSPDRGRAKNIQYF. CDR3 bases: TGCGCCAGCAGCCCCGACAGGGGGAGAGCCAAAAACATTCAGTACTTC.

The chain links TRBV29-1 to TRBJ1-1; 8 bases are a match to TRBD1. Germline trimming cut 7 bases from V and 3 bases from J; bases unmatched to any gene: 7. CDR3 length equals 13 residues. From germline, CDR1 is SQVTM and CDR2 ANQGSEA. In DNA, the CDR3 is TGCAGCGCCCAGGGGGCTAGGGACACTGAAGCTTTCTTT. It codes for CSAQGARDTEAFF.

The genes are TRBV5-1 and TRBJ2-5; D call uncertain. This CDR3 has 14 residues. The germline V gene has CDR1 SGHRS and CDR2 YFSETQ. Trimming removed 1 base at V and 3 bases at J, with 10 bases between. DNA for the CDR3: TGCGCCAGCAGCTTGATGAGAGCAGAAGAGACCCAGTACTTC. Amino acids: CASSLMRAEETQYF.

The rearrangement uses TRBV7-2 and TRBJ2-3; D uncertain. The V end lost 5 bases, the J end lost 2 bases, and 8 bases lay between the germline ends. Germline V gene lookup returns CDR1 SGHTA and CDR2 FQGNSA. The length of the CDR3 is 13 residues. This CDR3 reads CASSLMVTDTQYF. The CDR3 DNA follows: TGTGCCAGCAGCCTGATGGTCACAGATACGCAGTATTTT.